Reported below is one T cell receptor (beta chain). V lost 1 base to trimming and J lost 7 bases; unmatched junction nucleotides: 12. This CDR3 contains 17 residues. Germline loops: CDR1 SGHTA, CDR2 FQGNSA. The data were taken from a study of blood T cell repertoires in COVID-19. The overall study: PBMCs, B-cell-depleted T cells, or T cells were the source of the cDNA or gDNA that made up the material.

Generated by immunoSEQ multiplex PCR, the TCRdb table keeps only in-frame clones and is missing some. The table has fewer than 65,000 clones, over 70% seen once. This rearrangement joins TRBV7-2 to TRBJ2-7; TRBD1 aligns across 11 bases. The clonotype was recovered from a man aged 25-45 years with COVID-19, enrolled during active disease. Material for sequencing was peripheral blood. The CDR3 protein is CASSLGRPDRGQREQYF. CDR3 sequence (DNA): TGTGCCAGCAGCTTAGGAAGACCGGACAGGGGGCAAAGGGAGCAGTACTTC.